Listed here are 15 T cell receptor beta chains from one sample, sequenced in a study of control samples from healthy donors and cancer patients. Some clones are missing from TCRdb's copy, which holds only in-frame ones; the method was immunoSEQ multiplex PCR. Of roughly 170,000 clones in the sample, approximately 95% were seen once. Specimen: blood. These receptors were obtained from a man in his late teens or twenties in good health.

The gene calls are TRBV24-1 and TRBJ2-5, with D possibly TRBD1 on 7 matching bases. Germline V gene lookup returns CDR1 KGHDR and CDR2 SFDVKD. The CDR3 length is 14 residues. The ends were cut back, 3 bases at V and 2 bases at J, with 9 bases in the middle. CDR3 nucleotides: TGTGCCACCAGTGATGCAGGGGGGCAAGAGACCCAGTACTTC. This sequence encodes CATSDAGGQETQYF.

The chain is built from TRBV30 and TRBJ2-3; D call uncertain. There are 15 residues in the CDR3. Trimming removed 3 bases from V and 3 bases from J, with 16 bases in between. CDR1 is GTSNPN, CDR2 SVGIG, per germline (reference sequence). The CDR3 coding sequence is TGTGCCTGGAGGTCTTTCCTCGGCAAGACAGATACGCAGTATTTT. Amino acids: CAWRSFLGKTDTQYF.

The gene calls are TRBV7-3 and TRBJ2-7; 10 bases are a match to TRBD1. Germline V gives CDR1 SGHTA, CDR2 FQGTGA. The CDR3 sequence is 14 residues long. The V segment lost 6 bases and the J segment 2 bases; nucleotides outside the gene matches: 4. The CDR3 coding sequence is TGTGCCAGCAGTCGAGACAGGGGGCCCTACGAGCAGTACTTC. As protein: CASSRDRGPYEQYF.

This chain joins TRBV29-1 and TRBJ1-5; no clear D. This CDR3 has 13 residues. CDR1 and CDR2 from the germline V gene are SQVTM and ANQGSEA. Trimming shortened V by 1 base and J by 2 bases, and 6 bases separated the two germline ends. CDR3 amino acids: CSVEVSRNQPQHF. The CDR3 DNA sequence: TGCAGCGTTGAAGTCAGTCGCAATCAGCCCCAGCATTTT.

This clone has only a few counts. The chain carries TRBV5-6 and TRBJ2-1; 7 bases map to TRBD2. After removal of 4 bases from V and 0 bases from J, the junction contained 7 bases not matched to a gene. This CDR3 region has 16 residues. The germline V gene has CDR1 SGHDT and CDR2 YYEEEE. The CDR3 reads CASSLLLAASYNEQFF. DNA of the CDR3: TGTGCCAGCAGCCTCCTCCTAGCGGCCTCCTACAATGAGCAGTTCTTC.

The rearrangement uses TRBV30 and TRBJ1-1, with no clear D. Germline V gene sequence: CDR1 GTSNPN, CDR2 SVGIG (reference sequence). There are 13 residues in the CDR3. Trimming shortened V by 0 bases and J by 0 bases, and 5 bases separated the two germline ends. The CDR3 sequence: CAWSVRLNTEAFF. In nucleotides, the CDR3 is TGTGCCTGGAGTGTACGATTGAACACTGAAGCTTTCTTT.

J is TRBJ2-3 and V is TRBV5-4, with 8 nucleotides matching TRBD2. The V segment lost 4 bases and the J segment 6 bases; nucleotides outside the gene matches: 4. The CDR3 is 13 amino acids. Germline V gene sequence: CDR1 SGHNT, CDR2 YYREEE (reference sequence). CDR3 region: CASSGTGGDTQYF. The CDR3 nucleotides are TGTGCCAGCAGCGGGACGGGGGGGGATACGCAGTATTTT. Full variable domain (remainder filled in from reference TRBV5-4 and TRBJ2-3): ETGVTQSPTHLIKTRGQQVTLRCSSQSGHNTVSWYQQALGQGPQFIFQYYREEENGRGNFPPRFSGLQFPNYSSELNVNALELDDSALYLCASSGTGGDTQYFGPGTRLTVL.

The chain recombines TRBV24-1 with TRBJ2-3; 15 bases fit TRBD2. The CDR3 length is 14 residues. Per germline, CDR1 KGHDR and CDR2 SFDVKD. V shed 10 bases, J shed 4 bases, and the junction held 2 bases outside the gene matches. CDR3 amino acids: CATGTSGGSDTQYF. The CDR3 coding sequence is TGTGCCACTGGGACTAGCGGGGGGTCAGATACGCAGTATTTT.

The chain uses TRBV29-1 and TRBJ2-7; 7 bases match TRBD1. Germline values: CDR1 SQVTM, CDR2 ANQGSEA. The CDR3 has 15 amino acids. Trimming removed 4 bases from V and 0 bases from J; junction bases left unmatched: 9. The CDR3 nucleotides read TGCAGCGTTGTTAGCAGCCGACAGGGCTCCTACGAGCAGTACTTC. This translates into CSVVSSRQGSYEQYF.

CDR3 nucleotides: TGTGCCAGCAGCCCCCTCGCTAGCACAGATACGCAGTATTTT. As protein: CASSPLASTDTQYF. The chain uses TRBV7-2 and TRBJ2-3; D is uncertain. Trimming pared 5 bases from V and 0 bases from J, leaving 9 bases between. CDR1 is SGHTA and CDR2 is FQGNSA in the germline V gene. The CDR3 covers 14 residues. Looking up the rest from reference TRBV7-2 and TRBJ2-3 gives the full variable domain: GAGVSQSPSNKVTEKGKDVELRCDPISGHTALYWYRQSLGQGLEFLIYFQGNSAPDKSGLPSDRFSAERTGGSVSTLTIQRTQQEDSAVYLCASSPLASTDTQYFGPGTRLTVL.

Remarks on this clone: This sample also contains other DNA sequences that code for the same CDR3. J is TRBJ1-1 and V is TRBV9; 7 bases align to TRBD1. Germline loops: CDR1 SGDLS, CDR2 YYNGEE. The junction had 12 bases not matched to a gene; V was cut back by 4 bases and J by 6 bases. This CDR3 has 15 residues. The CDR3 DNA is TGTGCCAGCAGCTCTGCGACAGGGACAGACCCTGAAGCTTTCTTT. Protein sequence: CASSSATGTDPEAFF.

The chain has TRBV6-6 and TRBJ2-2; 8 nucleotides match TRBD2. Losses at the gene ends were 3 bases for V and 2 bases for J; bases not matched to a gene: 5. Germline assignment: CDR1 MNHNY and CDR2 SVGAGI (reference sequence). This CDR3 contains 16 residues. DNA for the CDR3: TGTGCCAGCAGTTATAGTACTAGCGGAAACACCGGGGAGCTGTTTTTT. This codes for CASSYSTSGNTGELFF.

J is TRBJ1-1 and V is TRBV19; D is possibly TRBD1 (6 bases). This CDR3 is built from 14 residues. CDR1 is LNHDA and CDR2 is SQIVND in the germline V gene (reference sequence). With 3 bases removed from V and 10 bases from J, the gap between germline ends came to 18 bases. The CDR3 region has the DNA TGTGCCAGTAGTATTACTCCAGGGGCGAATCGAGCTTTCTTT. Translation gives CASSITPGANRAFF.

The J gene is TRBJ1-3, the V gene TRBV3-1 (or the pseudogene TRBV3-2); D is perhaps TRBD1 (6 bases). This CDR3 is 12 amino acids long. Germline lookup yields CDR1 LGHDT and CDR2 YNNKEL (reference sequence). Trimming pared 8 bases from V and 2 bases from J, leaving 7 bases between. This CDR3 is CASRGPGNTIYF. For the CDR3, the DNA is TGTGCCAGCCGGGGGCCTGGAAACACCATATATTTT.

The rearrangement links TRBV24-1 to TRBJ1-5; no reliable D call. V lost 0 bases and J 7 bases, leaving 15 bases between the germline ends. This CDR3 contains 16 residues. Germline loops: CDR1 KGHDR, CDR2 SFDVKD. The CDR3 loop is CATSDLQLTLRQPQHF. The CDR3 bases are TGTGCCACCAGTGATTTGCAGCTTACCTTACGGCAGCCCCAGCATTTT.